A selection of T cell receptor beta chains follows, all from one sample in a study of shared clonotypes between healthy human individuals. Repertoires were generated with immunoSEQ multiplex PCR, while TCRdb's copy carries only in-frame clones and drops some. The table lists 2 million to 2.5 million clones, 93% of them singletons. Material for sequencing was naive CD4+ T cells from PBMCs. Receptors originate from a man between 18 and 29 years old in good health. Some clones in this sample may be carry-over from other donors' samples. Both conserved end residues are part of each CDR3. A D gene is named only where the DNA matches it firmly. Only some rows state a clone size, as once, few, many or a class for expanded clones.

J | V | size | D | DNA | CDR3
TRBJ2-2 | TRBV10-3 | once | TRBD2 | TGTGCCATCAGCGACCGGCCGGGACTACCCGCGAACACCGGGGAGCTGTTTTTT | CAISDRPGLPANTGELFF
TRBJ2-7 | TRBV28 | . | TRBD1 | TGTGCCAGCAGTCCCCACTTAGGGACAGATACTCCCTACGAGCAGTACTTC | CASSPHLGTDTPYEQYF
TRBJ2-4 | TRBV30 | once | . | TGTGCCTGGAGTGTTACAGGGACGCTAGCCAAAAACATTCAGTACTTC | CAWSVTGTLAKNIQYF
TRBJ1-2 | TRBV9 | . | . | TGTGCCAGCAGCCCTCTTCCTAGAATCAACTATGGCTACACCTTC | CASSPLPRINYGYTF
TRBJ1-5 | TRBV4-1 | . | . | TGCGCCAGCAGCCCCCCTTATAGCAATCAGCCCCAGCATTTT | CASSPPYSNQPQHF
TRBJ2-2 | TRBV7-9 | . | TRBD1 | TGTGCCAGCAGCCCCGGGACAGGAAACACCGGGGAGCTGTTTTTT | CASSPGTGNTGELFF
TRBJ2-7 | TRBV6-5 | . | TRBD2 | TGTGCCAGCAGCCCTTTGGGAGCGGGAGGCGGTGAGCAGTACTTC | CASSPLGAGGGEQYF
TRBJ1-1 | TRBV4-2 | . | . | TGTGCCAGCAGCCAAGAGGCAGCGAACACTGAAGCTTTCTTT | CASSQEAANTEAFF
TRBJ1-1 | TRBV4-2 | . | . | TGTGCCAGCAGCCAACAAGACAGAGGCACTGAAGCTTTCTTT | CASSQQDRGTEAFF
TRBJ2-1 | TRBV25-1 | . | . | TGTGCCAGCAGGGGACGCTTCTCCTACAATGAGCAGTTCTTC | CASRGRFSYNEQFF
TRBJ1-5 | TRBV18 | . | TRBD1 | TGTGCCAGCAAAGAATTTACAGGGGGCGATCAGCCCCAGCATTTT | CASKEFTGGDQPQHF
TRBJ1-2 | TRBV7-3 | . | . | TGTGCCAGCAGCTTCGCCCCGGGTCTCTCCCCTGGCTACACCTTC | CASSFAPGLSPGYTF
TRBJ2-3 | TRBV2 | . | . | TGTGCCAGCAGTGAAAGGGGCCTGCCCACAGATACGCAGTATTTT | CASSERGLPTDTQYF
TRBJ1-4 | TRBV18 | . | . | TGTGCCAGCTCACTCGGACAGAATAATGAAAAACTGTTTTTT | CASSLGQNNEKLFF
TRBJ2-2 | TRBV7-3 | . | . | TGTGCCAGCAGCTCTACCATCAGATCCGGGGAGCTGTTTTTT | CASSSTIRSGELFF
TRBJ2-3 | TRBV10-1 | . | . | TGCGCCAGCAGTGAGTATCCCCCACGGTTAGCGGCCGCGAGCACAGATACGCAGTATTTT | CASSEYPPRLAAASTDTQYF
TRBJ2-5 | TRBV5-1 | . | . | TGCGCCAGCAGCTTGGTCCCAGAGACCCAGTACTTC | CASSLVPETQYF
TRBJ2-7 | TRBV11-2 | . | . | TGTGCCAGCAGCTTAGGTGCGGGCTCACCTACCTACGAGCAGTACTTC | CASSLGAGSPTYEQYF
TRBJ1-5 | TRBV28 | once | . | TGTGCCAGCACGAAACTGGGGGGGAATCAGCCCCAGCATTTT | CASTKLGGNQPQHF
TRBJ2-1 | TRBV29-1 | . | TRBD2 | TGCAGCGTGTCCCCTAGACTAGCGGTATCCTACAATGAGCAGTTCTTC | CSVSPRLAVSYNEQFF
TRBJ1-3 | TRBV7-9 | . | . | TGTGCCAGCAGCTTAATGGGACCCACCTCTGGAAACACCATATATTTT | CASSLMGPTSGNTIYF
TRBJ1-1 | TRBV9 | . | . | TGTGCCAGCAGCCCCACCAGCCAGAACACTGAAGCTTTCTTT | CASSPTSQNTEAFF
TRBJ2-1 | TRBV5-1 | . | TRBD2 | TGCGCCAGCAGGGGGTTAGCGGGAGGGGATGAGCAGTTCTTC | CASRGLAGGDEQFF
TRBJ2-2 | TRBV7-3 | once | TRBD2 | TGTGCCAGCAGCCTTCTAGCGGGAGGGAACACCGGGGAGCTGTTTTTT | CASSLLAGGNTGELFF
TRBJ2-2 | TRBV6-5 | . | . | TGTGCCAGCAGTCCACAGGGTTTGTACACCGGGGAGCTGTTTTTT | CASSPQGLYTGELFF
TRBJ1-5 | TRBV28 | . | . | TGTGCCAGCAGTTTTATGCCAGGCCCGAGCAATCAGCCCCAGCATTTT | CASSFMPGPSNQPQHF
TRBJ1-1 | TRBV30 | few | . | TGTGCCTACCAAACCTGGGCCACTGAAGCTTTCTTT | CAYQTWATEAFF